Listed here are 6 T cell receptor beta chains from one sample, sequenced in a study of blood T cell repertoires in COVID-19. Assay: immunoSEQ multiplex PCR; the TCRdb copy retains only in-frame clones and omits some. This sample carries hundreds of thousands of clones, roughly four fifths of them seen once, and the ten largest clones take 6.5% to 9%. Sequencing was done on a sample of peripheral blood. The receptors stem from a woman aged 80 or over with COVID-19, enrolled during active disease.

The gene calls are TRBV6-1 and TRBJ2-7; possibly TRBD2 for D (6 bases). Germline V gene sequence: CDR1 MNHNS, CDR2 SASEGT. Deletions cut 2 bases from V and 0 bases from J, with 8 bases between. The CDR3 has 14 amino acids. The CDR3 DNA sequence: TGTGCCAGCAGTGAACCCGGGAGCTCCTACGAGCAGTACTTC. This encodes CASSEPGSSYEQYF.

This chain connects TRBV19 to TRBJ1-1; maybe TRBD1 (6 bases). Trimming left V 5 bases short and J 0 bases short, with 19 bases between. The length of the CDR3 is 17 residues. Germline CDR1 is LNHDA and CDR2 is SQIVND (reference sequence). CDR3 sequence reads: CASSFVAGDPMNTEAFF. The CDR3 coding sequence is TGTGCCAGTAGTTTCGTCGCAGGGGACCCCATGAACACTGAAGCTTTCTTT.

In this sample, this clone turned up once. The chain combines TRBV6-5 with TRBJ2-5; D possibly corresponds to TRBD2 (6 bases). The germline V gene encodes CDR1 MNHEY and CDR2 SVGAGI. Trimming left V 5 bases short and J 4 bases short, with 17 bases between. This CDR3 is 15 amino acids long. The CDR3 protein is CASSPGRGYSETQYF. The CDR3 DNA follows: TGTGCCAGCAGTCCCGGACGGGGGTACTCAGAGACCCAGTACTTC.

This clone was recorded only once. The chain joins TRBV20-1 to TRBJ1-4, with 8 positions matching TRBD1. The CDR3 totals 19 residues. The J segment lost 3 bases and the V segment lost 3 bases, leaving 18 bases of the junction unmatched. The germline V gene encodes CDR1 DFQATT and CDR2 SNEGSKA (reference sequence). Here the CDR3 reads CSASYGSRRGHSSNEKLFF. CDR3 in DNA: TGCAGTGCTAGTTACGGGTCGCGCAGGGGGCATAGTTCTAATGAAAAACTGTTTTTT.

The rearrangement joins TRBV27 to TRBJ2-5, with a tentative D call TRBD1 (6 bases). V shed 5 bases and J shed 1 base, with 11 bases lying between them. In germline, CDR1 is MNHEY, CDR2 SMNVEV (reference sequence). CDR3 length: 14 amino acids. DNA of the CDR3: TGTGCCAGCAGTCAAAGACAGGCCCAAGAGACCCAGTACTTC. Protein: CASSQRQAQETQYF.

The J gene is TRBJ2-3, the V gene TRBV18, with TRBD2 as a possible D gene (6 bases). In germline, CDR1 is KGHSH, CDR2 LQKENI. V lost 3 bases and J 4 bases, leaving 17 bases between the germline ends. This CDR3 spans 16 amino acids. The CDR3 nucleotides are TGTGCCAGCTCACCCCCCGGTGGGGGGTTGTCAGATACGCAGTATTTT. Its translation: CASSPPGGGLSDTQYF.